These 8 T cell receptor beta chains originate from one sample sequenced in a study of immune heterogeneity within non-small cell lung tumors. Amplification of the TCR beta CDR3 was achieved through multiplex PCR with 32 V and 13 J primers. TCRdb re-called the multiplex PCR reads through MiXCR, storing one row per CDR3 protein. The sample comprises roughly 2,700 distinct CDR3 sequences, 14% to 15% of which are singletons, and around 21% rests with the top ten. Per sample, 450 to 600 ng of bulk tumor genomic DNA was the template used. While surgery was under way, several biopsies spaced far apart were taken per primary tumor. Untreated, newly diagnosed non-small cell lung cancer patients underwent curative surgery. Specimen: lung tumor tissue. The receptors here all came from a female donor with non-small cell lung cancer.

Notes on this clonotype: The CDR3 end shows no conserved phenylalanine or tryptophan, and so a read error is likely. The limits of the CDR3 on the DNA are not certain, so only TCRdb's listed CDR3 is given. V gene TRBV6-9 combines with J gene TRBJ2-3; the DNA was not used to check the table's D call, TRBD1. Germline-derived CDR1 and CDR2 are MNHGY and SVAAGI. The CDR3 length equals 16 residues, ends included. The CDR3 here is CASSYLRDRDEQYFGP.

This clonotype is medium-sized by share. The chain recombines TRBV29-1 with TRBJ1-2; 9 bases align to TRBD1. With V trimmed by 5 bases and J by 0 bases, 4 bases remained unmatched. Germline values: CDR1 SQVTM, CDR2 ANQGSEA. The CDR3 sequence is 14 residues long. The CDR3 loop reads CSVSGTGTNYGYTF. CDR3 nucleotides: TGCAGCGTTTCCGGGACAGGGACTAACTATGGCTACACCTTC.

CDR3 region: CASSQGDRGPLERQHF. The CDR3 DNA is TGTGCCAGCAGTCAAGGAGACAGGGGGCCATTGGAGCGGCAGCATTTT. The genes are TRBV2 and TRBJ1-5; 10 nucleotides match TRBD1. With 5 bases clipped from V and 13 bases from J, the junction kept 17 bases outside the gene matches. The CDR3 runs to 16 residues. Germline lookup yields CDR1 SNHLY and CDR2 FYNNEI.

This clonotype ranks as medium-sized. The chain has TRBV18 and TRBJ2-5; TRBD1 matches 8 bases. The length of the CDR3 is 15 residues. Germline-derived CDR1 and CDR2 are KGHSH and LQKENI. Trimming removed 5 bases from V and 1 base from J; junction bases left unmatched: 6. The CDR3 DNA reads TGTGCCAGCTCATTCGCTGGACAGGGCCAAGAGACCCAGTACTTC. This translates into CASSFAGQGQETQYF.

Judged by abundance, this clonotype is medium-sized. This chain connects TRBV10-2 to TRBJ1-3; TRBD1 agrees at 8 bases. CDR3 length: 16 residues. Germline CDR1 is WSHSY and CDR2 is SAAADI. V lost 6 bases to trimming and J lost 0 bases; unmatched junction nucleotides: 7. This CDR3 is CASSRSGGGSGNTIYF. The CDR3 DNA is TGCGCCAGCAGCAGATCAGGGGGCGGCTCTGGAAACACCATATATTTT.

This clonotype is labeled as medium-sized. CDR3 coding DNA: TGTGCCAGCAGCCAAGAAGACAGATCTGGAAACACCATATATTTT. Amino acids: CASSQEDRSGNTIYF. The chain uses TRBV4-2 and TRBJ1-3, with D maybe TRBD1 (5 bases). Germline V gives CDR1 LGHNA, CDR2 YNFKEQ. The CDR3 runs 15 residues. The V gene lost 0 bases and the J gene lost 1 base, with 7 bases spanning the gap.

This clonotype qualifies as large. The chain combines TRBV11-2 with TRBJ2-7, with 9 bases aligning to TRBD2. The length of the CDR3 is 16 residues. The germline CDR1 and CDR2 sequences are SGHAT and FQNNGV. With V trimmed by 1 base and J by 1 base, 5 bases remained unmatched. The CDR3 region is CASSLVAGVGSYEQYF. As DNA, the CDR3 is TGTGCCAGCAGCTTAGTAGCGGGAGTCGGGTCCTACGAGCAGTACTTC.

Relative to its sample, this clonotype is medium-sized. V usage is TRBV20-1 and J usage is TRBJ1-2, with 8 bases that match TRBD1. The V and J ends lost 3 bases and 4 bases, in that order; junction bases with no gene match: 7. Germline assignment: CDR1 DFQATT and CDR2 SNEGSKA (reference sequence). This CDR3 has 14 amino acids. The CDR3 DNA reads TGCAGTGCTAGCAACGACAGGGGCGGCTATGGCTACACCTTC. Translating it yields CSASNDRGGYGYTF.